What follows describes a single T cell receptor beta chain. Assignments of participants to cohorts depended upon their own reported clinical history. Trimming stripped 4 bases from V and 2 bases from J, with 14 bases between. Germline lookup yields CDR1 SEHNR and CDR2 FQNEAQ (reference sequence). The CDR3 is made up of 15 amino acids. The record originates from a study of blood T cell repertoires in COVID-19. TCRdb's table, derived via immunoSEQ multiplex PCR, lists solely in-frame clones and lacks some. The sample has under 250,000 clones, roughly 85% seen once; the top ten hold approximately 4.9%. The chain joins TRBV7-9 to TRBJ2-5; a weak D match, TRBD2 (5 bases). Material: PBMCs or T cells enriched from blood (not recorded which). This sequence originates from a woman aged 45 to 65 who had been exposed to COVID-19. The DNA for the CDR3 is TGTGCCAGCAGCTATCCTGGACTTTCACAAGAGACCCAGTACTTC. It translates to CASSYPGLSQETQYF.